This entry lists 27 T cell receptor beta chains sequenced from one sample in a study of cytomegalovirus exposure and HLA in healthy donors. The repertoire was sequenced with immunoSEQ multiplex PCR; TCRdb's copy has only in-frame clones and lacks some. The table has roughly 120,000 clones, more than 75% seen once. The source material was PBMCs. The receptors come from a woman aged 25 to 45 in good health and CMV-seronegative.

The gene calls are TRBV5-4 and TRBJ2-3, with TRBD1 matching over 7 bases. The trim removed 0 bases at V and 4 bases at J, leaving 5 bases unmatched. The CDR3 length is 15 residues. CDR1 and CDR2 (germline): SGHNT, YYREEE (reference sequence). The CDR3 bases are TGTGCCAGCAGCTTGGTGACAGGGAAGGCAGATACGCAGTATTTT. This gives the protein CASSLVTGKADTQYF.

In nucleotides, the CDR3 is TGTGCCAGCAGTGCGGCAGGGGTTAAGGGAAGCACTGAAGCTTTCTTT. It specifies CASSAAGVKGSTEAFF. The chain joins TRBV6-1 to TRBJ1-1; D perhaps matches TRBD1 (6 bases). This CDR3 spans 16 amino acids. V dropped 4 bases and J dropped 4 bases, with 19 bases sitting between them. Per the germline V gene, CDR1 is MNHNS and CDR2 is SASEGT.

This chain uses TRBV7-4 with TRBJ2-7, with D perhaps matching TRBD1 (6 bases). From germline, CDR1 is SGHVT and CDR2 SQSDAQ. CDR3 size: 20 residues. Trimming took off 3 bases at V and 3 bases at J, with 30 bases between the two ends. The CDR3 region has the DNA TGTGCCAGCAGCTTTTCATTTGTTTCGGGACACGACACAAATCACTACGAGCAGTACTTC. Protein: CASSFSFVSGHDTNHYEQYF. Looking up the rest from reference TRBV7-4 and TRBJ2-7 gives the full variable domain: GAGVSQSPRYKVAKRGRDVALRCDSISGHVTLYWYRQTLGQGSEVLTYSQSDAQRDKSGRPSGRFSAERPERSVSTLKIQRTEQGDSAVYLCASSFSFVSGHDTNHYEQYFGPGTRLTVT.

The chain joins TRBV7-2 to TRBJ1-3; 11 bases align to TRBD1. Germline CDR1 reads SGHTA; CDR2 reads FQGNSA. The CDR3 is made up of 14 amino acids. V was clipped by 3 bases and J by 8 bases; unmatched bases: 3. CDR3 coding DNA: TGTGCCAGCAGCTTCGGACAGGGGGCTGACACCATATATTTT. This sequence encodes CASSFGQGADTIYF.

This sequence joins TRBV5-1 and TRBJ2-7; D may be TRBD2 (5 bases). CDR1 SGHRS and CDR2 YFSETQ come from the germline V gene. There are 13 residues in the CDR3. The ends were cut back, 1 base at V and 3 bases at J, with 8 bases in the middle. The CDR3 here is CASSLFGDYEQYF. CDR3 DNA: TGCGCCAGCAGCTTGTTCGGGGACTACGAGCAGTACTTC.

The rearrangement joins TRBV11-2 to TRBJ2-2, with TRBD2 as a possible D gene (5 bases). Germline CDR1 and CDR2: SGHAT and FQNNGV. V gave up 5 bases and J gave up 1 base, with 11 bases separating them. The CDR3 loop spans 15 amino acids. The CDR3 sequence is CASSHGGGNTGELFF. CDR3 nucleotides: TGTGCCAGCAGCCATGGAGGCGGGAACACCGGGGAGCTGTTTTTT.

The V call is TRBV5-3, the J call TRBJ1-3; 7 positions agree with TRBD1. TRBV5-3 is known as an ORF, though its function is uncertain. The CDR3 is 18 amino acids. Unmatched junction bases numbered 15, after V lost 4 bases and J lost 2 bases. The CDR3 bases are TGTGCCAGAAGCCCCAACCCCGACAGGGCTGGTACTGGAAACACCATATATTTT. Its translation is CARSPNPDRAGTGNTIYF.

This clone was seen just once. This chain connects TRBV4-2 to TRBJ2-3; no reliable D call. Germline V gene sequence: CDR1 LGHNA, CDR2 YNFKEQ. With 0 bases removed from V and 0 bases from J, the gap between germline ends came to 7 bases. The CDR3 consists of 15 residues. CDR3 in amino acids: CASSQEYSSTDTQYF. Here the CDR3 DNA reads TGTGCCAGCAGCCAAGAGTATTCTAGCACAGATACGCAGTATTTT.

The chain carries TRBV4-1 and TRBJ1-5; possible D gene TRBD1, 6 bases. The CDR3 spans 14 residues. Germline CDR1 and CDR2: MGHRA and YSYEKL. V was cut by 1 base and J by 11 bases, with 15 bases left in between. The CDR3 sequence: CASSQVGGDGSQHF. DNA for the CDR3: TGCGCCAGCAGCCAAGTAGGGGGGGACGGGTCCCAGCATTTT.

The chain carries TRBV27 and TRBJ2-7; D is possibly TRBD2 (7 bases). The CDR3 consists of 14 residues. The germline V and J ends were trimmed by 4 bases and 2 bases, with 12 bases remaining between them. Germline V CDR1 and CDR2: MNHEY, SMNVEV (reference sequence). The CDR3 coding sequence is TGTGCCAGCAGTTCAGCGGGACAAACCTACGAGCAGTACTTC. Translation gives CASSSAGQTYEQYF.

This sequence joins TRBV6-1 and TRBJ1-6; D is uncertain. The CDR3 is made up of 13 amino acids. V was trimmed by 4 bases and J by 11 bases, leaving 12 bases between them. CDR1 MNHNS and CDR2 SASEGT come from the germline V gene. CDR3 residues: CASSVAPYPPLHF. The CDR3 coding sequence is TGTGCCAGCAGTGTGGCCCCTTACCCACCCCTCCACTTT.

This clone was recorded a few times. The genes are TRBV6-5 and TRBJ1-4; D not certain. This CDR3 has 14 amino acids. V was cut by 5 bases and J by 8 bases, with 15 bases left in between. CDR1 and CDR2 from the germline V gene are MNHEY and SVGAGI. CDR3 coding DNA: TGTGCCAGCAGTGTCTCACGGCCGGAGGAAAAACTGTTTTTT. Its protein is CASSVSRPEEKLFF.

Turning to this clone: A junction end diverges from the germline sequence, so it may reflect a read error. CDR3 sequence: CATHRGVSRVF. DNA of the CDR3: TGTGCCACCCATCGGGGGGTTTCGAGGGTATTC. The J gene is TRBJ1-2, the V gene TRBV10-3; D is perhaps TRBD1 (5 bases). The CDR3 is 11 residues long. Germline CDR1 reads ENHRY; CDR2 reads SYGVKD.

In its sample, this clone was seen a few times. The chain employs TRBV18 and TRBJ1-1; maybe TRBD1 (6 bases). The CDR3 extends over 17 amino acids. Germline-derived CDR1 and CDR2 are KGHSH and LQKENI. V lost 1 base and J lost 0, with 15 bases in between. CDR3: CASSPRGTKLMNTEAFF. The CDR3 region has the DNA TGTGCCAGCTCACCACGGGGGACAAAGCTCATGAACACTGAAGCTTTCTTT.

The chain couples TRBV30 to TRBJ1-2, with 9 nucleotides matching TRBD1. CDR1 is GTSNPN and CDR2 is SVGIG in the germline V gene (reference sequence). This CDR3 region has 13 residues. Trimming took 3 bases from V and 5 from J; bases not matched to a gene: 4. The CDR3 DNA reads as TGTGCCTGGAGGTCTGGACAGGGGTATGGCTACACCTTC. Translated: CAWRSGQGYGYTF.

The chain is built from TRBV19 and TRBJ1-5; 8 nucleotides agree with TRBD1. Germline assignment: CDR1 LNHDA and CDR2 SQIVND (reference sequence). V dropped 7 bases and J dropped 6; count of bases not matched to a gene: 8. The CDR3 covers 14 residues. The CDR3 DNA follows: TGTGCCAGTACCCTCGGACAGGGAAGTCAGCCCCAGCATTTT. Its translation: CASTLGQGSQPQHF. The variable domain in full, completed from reference TRBV19 and TRBJ1-5, reads DGGITQSPKYLFRKEGQNVTLSCEQNLNHDAMYWYRQDPGQGLRLIYYSQIVNDFQKGDIAEGYSVSREKKESFPLTVTSAQKNPTAFYLCASTLGQGSQPQHFGDGTRLSIL.

The J gene is TRBJ2-7, the V gene TRBV6-1; a possible D gene is TRBD1 (6 bases). This CDR3 spans 15 amino acids. Per germline, CDR1 MNHNS and CDR2 SASEGT. Between the trimmed V and J ends, which lost 2 bases and 7 bases, there was a span of 18 bases. The DNA for the CDR3 is TGTGCCAGCAGTGAATCACAGGGTGGCCCTGTGGAGCAGTACTTC. It encodes CASSESQGGPVEQYF.

This sequence joins TRBV7-2 and TRBJ2-7, with 11 nucleotides matching TRBD2. The ends lost 1 base at V and 2 bases at J; junction bases unmatched: 13. The germline V gene encodes CDR1 SGHTA and CDR2 FQGNSA. The CDR3 loop spans 19 amino acids. CDR3 nucleotides: TGTGCCAGCAGCTTAGTCGGGGCTAGCGGGGGGTACCACGCCTACGAGCAGTACTTC. It codes for CASSLVGASGGYHAYEQYF.

The CDR3 DNA follows: TGTGCCAGCAGCCCGGCGGGGCACACTGAAGCTTTCTTT. Translated, it gives CASSPAGHTEAFF. This chain uses TRBV7-3 with TRBJ1-1, with D possibly being TRBD1 (5 bases). V lost 5 bases and J lost 3, with 10 bases in between. The CDR3 sequence is 13 residues long. Looked up from germline, CDR1 is SGHTA and CDR2 is FQGTGA.

The J gene is TRBJ2-1, the V gene TRBV7-8, with TRBD2 identical over 12 bases. CDR1 is SGHVS, CDR2 FQNEAQ, per germline. The ends lost 5 bases at V and 4 bases at J; junction bases unmatched: 3. The CDR3 sequence is 15 residues long. The chain's CDR3 is CASSPSGGVYNEQFF. In DNA form, the CDR3 reads TGTGCCAGCAGCCCTAGCGGGGGGGTTTACAATGAGCAGTTCTTC.

The chain combines TRBV19 with TRBJ1-2; D is perhaps TRBD1 (6 bases). CDR1 is LNHDA and CDR2 is SQIVND in the germline V gene (reference sequence). The CDR3 contains 15 residues. Trimming left V 1 base short and J 6 bases short, with 15 bases between. CDR3 in amino acids: CASSIANRQVHGYTF. The CDR3 DNA sequence: TGTGCCAGTAGTATAGCCAATCGACAGGTTCATGGCTACACCTTC.

The V call is TRBV2, the J call TRBJ1-1, with TRBD1 as a possible D gene (6 bases). The germline V and J ends were trimmed by 5 bases and 8 bases, with 27 bases remaining between them. CDR1 is SNHLY and CDR2 is FYNNEI in the germline V gene. This CDR3 region has 17 residues. The CDR3 DNA follows: TGTGCCAGCAGTCGAGGAAACTTCAGGGGAGTAGCAAGGGAAGCTTTCTTT. As protein: CASSRGNFRGVAREAFF.

The chain combines TRBV7-8 with TRBJ2-3; D is possibly TRBD1 (5 bases). V lost 1 base and J lost 3, with 11 bases in between. The CDR3 has 15 amino acids. Germline CDR1 SGHVS, CDR2 FQNEAQ. The CDR3 bases are TGTGCCAGCAGCTTAGTCGGGCAGGGAACAGATACGCAGTATTTT. It yields the protein CASSLVGQGTDTQYF.

The chain combines TRBV21-1 with TRBJ2-7; no DNA check was done on the table's D call, TRBD2. TRBV21-1 is labeled a pseudogene. This CDR3 contains 12 residues. The CDR3 loop reads CASSKTLRGQYF. CDR3 in DNA: TGTGCCAGCAGCAAGACCCTGAGAGGGCAGTACTTC.

V is TRBV7-2 and J is TRBJ2-3; 7 nucleotides agree with TRBD2. The CDR3 is 16 residues long. Germline V CDR1 and CDR2: SGHTA, FQGNSA. V shed 3 bases and J 4 bases; nucleotides not matched to a gene: 10. The CDR3 DNA is TGTGCCAGCAGCTTTAAGAACAGCGGGGCCCCAGATACGCAGTATTTT. Protein: CASSFKNSGAPDTQYF.

The DNA of the CDR3 is TGTGCCAGCTCCCGATACCGGGACAATACAGATACGCAGTATTTT. Its protein product is CASSRYRDNTDTQYF. V and J are TRBV18 and TRBJ2-3; weak D call: TRBD1 (6 bases). This CDR3 is 15 amino acids long. Germline-derived CDR1 and CDR2 are KGHSH and LQKENI. V was clipped by 6 bases and J by 3 bases, with 16 bases between them.

The chain combines TRBV11-2 with TRBJ2-5; the match to TRBD1 covers 8 bases. Germline values: CDR1 SGHAT, CDR2 FQNNGV. The J segment lost 5 bases and the V segment lost 5 bases, leaving 10 bases of the junction unmatched. This CDR3 is built from 15 residues. This chain's CDR3 is CASSPPGQGGETQYF. The DNA of the CDR3 is TGTGCCAGCAGCCCTCCCGGACAGGGTGGGGAGACCCAGTACTTC.